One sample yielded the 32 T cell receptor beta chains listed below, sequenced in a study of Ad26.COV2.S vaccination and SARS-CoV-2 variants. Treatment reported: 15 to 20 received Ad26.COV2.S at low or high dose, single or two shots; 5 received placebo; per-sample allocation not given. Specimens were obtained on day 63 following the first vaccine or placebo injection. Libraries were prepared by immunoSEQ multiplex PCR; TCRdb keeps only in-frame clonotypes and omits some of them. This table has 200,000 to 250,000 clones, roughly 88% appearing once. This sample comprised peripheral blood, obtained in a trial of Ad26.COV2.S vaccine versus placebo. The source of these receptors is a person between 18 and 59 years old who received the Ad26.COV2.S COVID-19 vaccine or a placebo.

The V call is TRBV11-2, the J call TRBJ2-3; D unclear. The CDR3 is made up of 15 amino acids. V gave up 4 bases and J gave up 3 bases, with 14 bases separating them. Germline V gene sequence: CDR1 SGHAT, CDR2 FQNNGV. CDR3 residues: CASSSALTKTDTQYF. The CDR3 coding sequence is TGTGCCAGCAGCTCCGCCCTCACTAAGACAGATACGCAGTATTTT.

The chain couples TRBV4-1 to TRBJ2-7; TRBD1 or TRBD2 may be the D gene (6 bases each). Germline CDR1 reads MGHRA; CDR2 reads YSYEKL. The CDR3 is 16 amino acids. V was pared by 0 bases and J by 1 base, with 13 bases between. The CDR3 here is CASSQDTGAVSYEQYF. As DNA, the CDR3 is TGCGCCAGCAGCCAAGATACGGGGGCAGTTTCCTACGAGCAGTACTTC.

DNA for the CDR3: TGTGCCAGCAGTCATCCCGGTGGGAAACTGTTTTTT. Translating gives CASSHPGGKLFF. V and J are TRBV6-7 and TRBJ1-4; D ambiguous. TRBV6-7 is identified as an open reading frame with a role that is uncertain. The ends were cut back, 5 bases at V and 11 bases at J, with 12 bases in the middle. CDR3 size: 12 residues.

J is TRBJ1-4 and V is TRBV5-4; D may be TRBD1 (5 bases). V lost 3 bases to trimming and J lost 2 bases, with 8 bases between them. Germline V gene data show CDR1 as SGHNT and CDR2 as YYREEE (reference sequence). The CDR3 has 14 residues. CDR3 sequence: CASSSRGTNEKLFF. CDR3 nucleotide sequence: TGTGCCAGCAGCTCTCGGGGGACTAATGAAAAACTGTTTTTT. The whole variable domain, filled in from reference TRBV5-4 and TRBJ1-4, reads ETGVTQSPTHLIKTRGQQVTLRCSSQSGHNTVSWYQQALGQGPQFIFQYYREEENGRGNFPPRFSGLQFPNYSSELNVNALELDDSALYLCASSSRGTNEKLFFGSGTQLSVL.

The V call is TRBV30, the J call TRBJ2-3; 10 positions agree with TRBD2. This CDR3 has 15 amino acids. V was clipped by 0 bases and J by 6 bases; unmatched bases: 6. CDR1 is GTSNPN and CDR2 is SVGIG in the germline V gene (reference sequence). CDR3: CAWSVVSSGRDTQYF. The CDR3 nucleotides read TGTGCCTGGAGTGTAGTCAGTAGCGGGAGGGATACGCAGTATTTT.

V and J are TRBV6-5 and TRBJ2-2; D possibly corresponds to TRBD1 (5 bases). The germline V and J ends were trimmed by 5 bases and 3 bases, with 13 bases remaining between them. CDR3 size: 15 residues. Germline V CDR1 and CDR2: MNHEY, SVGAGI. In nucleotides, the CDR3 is TGTGCCAGCAGTCACCAGGCAGGGCACACCGGGGAGCTGTTTTTT. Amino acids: CASSHQAGHTGELFF.

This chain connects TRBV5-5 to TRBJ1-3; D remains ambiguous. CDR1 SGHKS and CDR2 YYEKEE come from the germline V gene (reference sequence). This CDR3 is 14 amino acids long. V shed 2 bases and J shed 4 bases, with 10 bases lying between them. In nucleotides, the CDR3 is TGTGCCAGCAGCTTTTTTGAGTGGGGAAACACCATATATTTT. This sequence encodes CASSFFEWGNTIYF.

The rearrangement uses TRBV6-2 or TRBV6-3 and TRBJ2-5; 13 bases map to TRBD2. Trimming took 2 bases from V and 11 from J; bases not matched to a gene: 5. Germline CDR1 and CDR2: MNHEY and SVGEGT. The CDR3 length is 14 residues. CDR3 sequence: CASSYGTSGAYQYF. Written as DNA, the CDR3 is TGTGCCAGCAGTTACGGGACTAGCGGGGCTTATCAGTACTTC.

The CDR3 reads CASSLGGLAGDPGKYF. CDR3 bases: TGTGCCAGCAGCTTAGGGGGGCTAGCGGGGGACCCAGGGAAGTACTTC. The rearrangement joins TRBV7-8 to TRBJ2-7; 10 bases are shared with TRBD2. This CDR3 has 16 amino acids. With V trimmed by 1 base and J by 11 bases, 14 bases remained unmatched. Germline assignment: CDR1 SGHVS and CDR2 FQNEAQ. Variable domain in full (rest from reference TRBV7-8 and TRBJ2-7): GAGVSQSPRYKVAKRGQDVALRCDPISGHVSLFWYQQALGQGPEFLTYFQNEAQLDKSGLPSDRFFAERPEGSVSTLKIQRTQQEDSAVYLCASSLGGLAGDPGKYFGPGTRLTVT.

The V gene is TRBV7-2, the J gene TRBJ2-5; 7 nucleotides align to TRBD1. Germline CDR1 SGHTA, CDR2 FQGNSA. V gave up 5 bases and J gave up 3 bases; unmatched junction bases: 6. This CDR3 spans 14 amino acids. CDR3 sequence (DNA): TGTGCCAGCAGCCCCGACAGGGTTGAAGAGACCCAGTACTTC. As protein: CASSPDRVEETQYF.

The CDR3 protein is CASSRRGQDPGELFF. CDR3 DNA: TGTGCCAGCAGCCGAAGAGGACAGGACCCCGGGGAGCTGTTTTTT. This sequence joins TRBV5-6 and TRBJ2-2, with 7 bases that match TRBD1. Germline-derived CDR1 and CDR2 are SGHDT and YYEEEE. CDR3 size: 15 residues. J was trimmed by 6 bases and V by 4 bases; bases with no gene match: 9.

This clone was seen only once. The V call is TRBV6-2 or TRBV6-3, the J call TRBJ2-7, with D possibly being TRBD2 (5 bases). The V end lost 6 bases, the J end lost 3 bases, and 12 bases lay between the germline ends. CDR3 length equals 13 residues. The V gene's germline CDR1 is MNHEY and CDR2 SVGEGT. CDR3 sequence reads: CASSRGLVYEQYF. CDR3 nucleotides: TGTGCCAGCAGCCGCGGACTGGTCTACGAGCAGTACTTC.

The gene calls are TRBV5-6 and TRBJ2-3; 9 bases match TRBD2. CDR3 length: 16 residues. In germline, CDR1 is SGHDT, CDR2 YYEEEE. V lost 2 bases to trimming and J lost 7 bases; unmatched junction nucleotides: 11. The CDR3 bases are TGTGCCAGCAGCTTTGGGGGAAGCGGGAGGATGTATACGCAGTATTTT. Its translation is CASSFGGSGRMYTQYF.

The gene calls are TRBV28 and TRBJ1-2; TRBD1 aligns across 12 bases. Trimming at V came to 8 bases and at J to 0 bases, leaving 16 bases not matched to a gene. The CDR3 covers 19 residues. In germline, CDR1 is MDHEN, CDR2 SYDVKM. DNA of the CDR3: TGTGCCAGCGGGTTTATCGGGACAGGGGGCGAACAAGCTAACTATGGCTACACCTTC. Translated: CASGFIGTGGEQANYGYTF.

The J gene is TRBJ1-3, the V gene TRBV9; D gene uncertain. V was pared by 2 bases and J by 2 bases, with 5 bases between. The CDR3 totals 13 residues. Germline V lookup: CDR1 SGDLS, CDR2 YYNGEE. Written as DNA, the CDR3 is TGTGCCAGCAGCGTCACGACTGGAAACACCATATATTTT. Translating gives CASSVTTGNTIYF.

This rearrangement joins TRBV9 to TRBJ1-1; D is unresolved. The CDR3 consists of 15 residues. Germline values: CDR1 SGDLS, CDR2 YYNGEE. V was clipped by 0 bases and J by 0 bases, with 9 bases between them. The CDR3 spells CASSVGNSMNTEAFF. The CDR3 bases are TGTGCCAGCAGCGTAGGAAACAGCATGAACACTGAAGCTTTCTTT.

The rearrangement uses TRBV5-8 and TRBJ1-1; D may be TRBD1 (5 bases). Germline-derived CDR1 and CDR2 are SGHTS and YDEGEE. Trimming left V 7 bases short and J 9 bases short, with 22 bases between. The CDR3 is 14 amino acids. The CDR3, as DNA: TGTGCCAGCGATCCCTTGGGGGATGGCAGTAAAGCTTTCTTT. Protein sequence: CASDPLGDGSKAFF.

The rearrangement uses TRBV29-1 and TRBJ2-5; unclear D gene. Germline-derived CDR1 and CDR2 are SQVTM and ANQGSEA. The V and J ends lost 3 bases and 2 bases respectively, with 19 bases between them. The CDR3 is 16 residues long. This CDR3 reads CSVEVINLAPQETQYF. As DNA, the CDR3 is TGCAGCGTTGAGGTTATCAACCTCGCACCACAAGAGACCCAGTACTTC.

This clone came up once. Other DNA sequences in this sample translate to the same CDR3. The CDR3, as DNA: TGCGCCAGCAGCCTGGGGACGGCTAACACTGAAGCTTTCTTT. This translates into CASSLGTANTEAFF. The V gene is TRBV5-1, the J gene TRBJ1-1; tentatively, D is TRBD1 (5 bases). The CDR3 has 14 residues. The germline V gene encodes CDR1 SGHRS and CDR2 YFSETQ. The V end was cut by 4 bases, the J end by 2 bases, with 12 bases between.

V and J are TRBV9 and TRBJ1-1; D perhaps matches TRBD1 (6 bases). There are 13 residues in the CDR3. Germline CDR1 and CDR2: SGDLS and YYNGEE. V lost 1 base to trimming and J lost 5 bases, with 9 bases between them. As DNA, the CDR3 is TGTGCCAGCAGCGTAACAGGGATAACTGAAGCTTTCTTT. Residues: CASSVTGITEAFF.

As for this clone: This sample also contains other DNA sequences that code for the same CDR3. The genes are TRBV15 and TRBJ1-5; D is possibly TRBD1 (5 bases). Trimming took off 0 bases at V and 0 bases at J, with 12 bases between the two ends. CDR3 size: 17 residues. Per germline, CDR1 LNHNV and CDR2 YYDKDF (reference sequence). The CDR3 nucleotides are TGTGCCACCAGCAGAGATCAGGGCCTCAATAGCAATCAGCCCCAGCATTTT. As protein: CATSRDQGLNSNQPQHF. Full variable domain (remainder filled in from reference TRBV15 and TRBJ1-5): DAMVIQNPRYQVTQFGKPVTLSCSQTLNHNVMYWYQQKSSQAPKLLFHYYDKDFNNEADTPDNFQSRRPNTSFCFLDIRSPGLGDTAMYLCATSRDQGLNSNQPQHFGDGTRLSIL.

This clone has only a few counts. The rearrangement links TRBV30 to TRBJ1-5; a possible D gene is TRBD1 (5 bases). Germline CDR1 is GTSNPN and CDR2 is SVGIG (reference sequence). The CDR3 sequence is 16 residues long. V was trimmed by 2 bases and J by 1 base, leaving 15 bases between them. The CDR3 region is CAWSPARTPSNQPQHF. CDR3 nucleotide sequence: TGTGCCTGGAGTCCAGCGAGGACACCAAGCAATCAGCCCCAGCATTTT.

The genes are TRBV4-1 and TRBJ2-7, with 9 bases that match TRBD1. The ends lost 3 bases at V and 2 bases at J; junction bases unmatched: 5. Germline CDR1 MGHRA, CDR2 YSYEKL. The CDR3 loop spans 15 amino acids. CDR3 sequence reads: CASSHPGTGTYEQYF. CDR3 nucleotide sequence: TGCGCCAGCAGCCACCCCGGGACAGGGACCTACGAGCAGTACTTC.

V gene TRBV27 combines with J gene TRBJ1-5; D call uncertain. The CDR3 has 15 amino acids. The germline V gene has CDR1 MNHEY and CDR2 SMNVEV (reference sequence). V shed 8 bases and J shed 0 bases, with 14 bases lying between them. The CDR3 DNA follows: TGTGCCAGCTCGCCCATGGCTTTTAGCAATCAGCCCCAGCATTTT. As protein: CASSPMAFSNQPQHF.

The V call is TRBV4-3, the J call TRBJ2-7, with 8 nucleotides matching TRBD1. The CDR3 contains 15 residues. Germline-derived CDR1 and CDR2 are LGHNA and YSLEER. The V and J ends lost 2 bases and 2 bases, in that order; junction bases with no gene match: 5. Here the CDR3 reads CASSQTGTGTYEQYF. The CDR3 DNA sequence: TGCGCCAGCAGCCAAACCGGGACAGGTACCTACGAGCAGTACTTC.

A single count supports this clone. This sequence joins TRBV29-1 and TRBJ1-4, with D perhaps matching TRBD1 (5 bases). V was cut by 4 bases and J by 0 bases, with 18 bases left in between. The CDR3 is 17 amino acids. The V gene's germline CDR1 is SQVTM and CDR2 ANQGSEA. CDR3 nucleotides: TGCAGCGTTGCCGGGACGTCGATTTCTGCAACTAATGAAAAACTGTTTTTT. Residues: CSVAGTSISATNEKLFF.

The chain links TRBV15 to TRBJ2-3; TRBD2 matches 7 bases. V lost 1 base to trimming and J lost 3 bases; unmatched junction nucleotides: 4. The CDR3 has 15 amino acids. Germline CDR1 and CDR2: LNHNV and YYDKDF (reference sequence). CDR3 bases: TGTGCCACCAGCAGAGGGGGGGGTTGGACAGATACGCAGTATTTT. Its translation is CATSRGGGWTDTQYF.

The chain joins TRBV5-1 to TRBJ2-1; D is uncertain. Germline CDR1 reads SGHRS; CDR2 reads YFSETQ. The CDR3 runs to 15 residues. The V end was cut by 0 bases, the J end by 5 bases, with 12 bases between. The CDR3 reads CASSLDGWNDNEQFF. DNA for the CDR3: TGCGCCAGCAGCTTGGATGGGTGGAACGACAATGAGCAGTTCTTC.

The CDR3 DNA reads TGTGCCAGCAGCTTGCCTAGCGGGGGGTCTCAAGAGACCCAGTACTTC. It is translated as CASSLPSGGSQETQYF. V gene TRBV5-4 combines with J gene TRBJ2-5; the match to TRBD2 covers 11 bases. The V gene's germline CDR1 is SGHNT and CDR2 YYREEE (reference sequence). V trimming: 1 base; J trimming: 2 bases; junction bases outside the gene matches: 4. CDR3 length equals 16 residues.

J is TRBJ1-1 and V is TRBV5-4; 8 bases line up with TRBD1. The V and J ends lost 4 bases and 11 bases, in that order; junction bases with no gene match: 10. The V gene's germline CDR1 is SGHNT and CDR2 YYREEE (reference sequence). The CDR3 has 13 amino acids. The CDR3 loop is CASSRTGFPSAFF. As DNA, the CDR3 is TGTGCCAGCAGCCGGACAGGGTTTCCTTCGGCTTTCTTT.

In DNA, the CDR3 is TGTGCCAGCAGCGTAGGGGTTGGGGTCCAGCCCCAGCATTTT. Translated: CASSVGVGVQPQHF. This chain links TRBV9 with TRBJ1-5; D ambiguous. The CDR3 covers 14 residues. The V gene lost 0 bases and the J gene lost 7 bases, with 11 bases spanning the gap. Per germline, CDR1 SGDLS and CDR2 YYNGEE.

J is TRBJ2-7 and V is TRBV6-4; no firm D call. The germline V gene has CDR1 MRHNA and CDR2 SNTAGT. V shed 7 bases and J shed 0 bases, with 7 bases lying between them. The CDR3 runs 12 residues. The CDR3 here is CASKAGSYEQYF. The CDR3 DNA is TGTGCCAGCAAGGCAGGCTCCTACGAGCAGTACTTC.